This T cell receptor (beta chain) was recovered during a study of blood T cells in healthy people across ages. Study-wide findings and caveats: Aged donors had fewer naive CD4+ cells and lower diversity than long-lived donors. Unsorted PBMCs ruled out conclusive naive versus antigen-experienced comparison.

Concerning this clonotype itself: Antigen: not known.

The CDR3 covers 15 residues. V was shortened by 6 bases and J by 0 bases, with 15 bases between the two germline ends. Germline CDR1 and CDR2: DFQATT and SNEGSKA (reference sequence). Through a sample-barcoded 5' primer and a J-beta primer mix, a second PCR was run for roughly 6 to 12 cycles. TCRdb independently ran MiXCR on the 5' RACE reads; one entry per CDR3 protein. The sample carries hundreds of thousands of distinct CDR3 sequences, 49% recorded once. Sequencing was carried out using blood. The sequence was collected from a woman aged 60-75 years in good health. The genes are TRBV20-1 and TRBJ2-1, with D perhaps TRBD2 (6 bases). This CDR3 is CSAPRGGDSYNEQFF. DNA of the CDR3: TGCAGTGCGCCACGGGGCGGGGACTCCTACAATGAGCAGTTCTTC.